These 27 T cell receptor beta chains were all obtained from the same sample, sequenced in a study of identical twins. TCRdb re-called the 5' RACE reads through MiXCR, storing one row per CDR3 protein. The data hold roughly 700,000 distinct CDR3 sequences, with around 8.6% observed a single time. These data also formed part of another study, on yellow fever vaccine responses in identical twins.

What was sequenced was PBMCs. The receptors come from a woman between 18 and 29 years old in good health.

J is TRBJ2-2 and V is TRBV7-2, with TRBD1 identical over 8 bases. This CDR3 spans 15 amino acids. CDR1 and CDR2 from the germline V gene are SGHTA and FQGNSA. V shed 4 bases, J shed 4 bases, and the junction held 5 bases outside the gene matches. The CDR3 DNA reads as TGTGCCAGCAGCTCAGGGGGCGCGGGCACCGGGGAGCTGTTTTTT. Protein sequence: CASSSGGAGTGELFF.

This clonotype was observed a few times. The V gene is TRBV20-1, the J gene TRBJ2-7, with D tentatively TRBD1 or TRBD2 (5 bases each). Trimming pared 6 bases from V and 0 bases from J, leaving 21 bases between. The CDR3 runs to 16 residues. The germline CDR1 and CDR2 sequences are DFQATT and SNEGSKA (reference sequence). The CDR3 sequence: CSAKPASPGSSYEQYF. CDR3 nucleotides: TGCAGTGCCAAACCGGCTTCTCCAGGGAGCTCCTACGAGCAGTACTTC.

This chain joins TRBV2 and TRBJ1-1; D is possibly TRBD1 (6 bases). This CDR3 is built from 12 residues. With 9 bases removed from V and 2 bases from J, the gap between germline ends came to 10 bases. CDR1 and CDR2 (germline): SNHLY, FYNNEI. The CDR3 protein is CARNRVNTEAFF. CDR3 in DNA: TGTGCCAGAAACAGGGTTAACACTGAAGCTTTCTTT.

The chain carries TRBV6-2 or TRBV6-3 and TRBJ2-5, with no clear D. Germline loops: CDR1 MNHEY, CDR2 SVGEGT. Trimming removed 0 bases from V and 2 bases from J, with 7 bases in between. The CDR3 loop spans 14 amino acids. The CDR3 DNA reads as TGTGCCAGCAGTTACTCCGTAGGTCAAGAGACCCAGTACTTC. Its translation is CASSYSVGQETQYF.

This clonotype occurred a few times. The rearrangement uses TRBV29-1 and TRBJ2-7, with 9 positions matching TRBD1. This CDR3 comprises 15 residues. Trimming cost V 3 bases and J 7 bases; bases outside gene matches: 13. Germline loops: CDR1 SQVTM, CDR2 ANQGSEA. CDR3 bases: TGCAGCGTTGATTCCGGACAGGGGCCCCTGTGGGAGCAGTACTTC. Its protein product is CSVDSGQGPLWEQYF.

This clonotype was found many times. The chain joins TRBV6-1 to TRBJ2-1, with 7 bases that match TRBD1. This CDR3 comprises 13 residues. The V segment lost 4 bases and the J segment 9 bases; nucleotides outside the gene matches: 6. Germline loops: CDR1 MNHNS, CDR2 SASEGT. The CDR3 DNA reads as TGTGCCAGCAGTGGGAGACAGGGCGGTGAGCAGTTCTTC. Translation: CASSGRQGGEQFF.

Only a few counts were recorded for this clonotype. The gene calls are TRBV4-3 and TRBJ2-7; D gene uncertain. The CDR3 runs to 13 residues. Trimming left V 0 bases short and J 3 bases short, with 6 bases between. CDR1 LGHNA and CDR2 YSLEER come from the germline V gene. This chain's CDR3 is CASSQDDDYEQYF. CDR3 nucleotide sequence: TGCGCCAGCAGCCAAGACGACGACTACGAGCAGTACTTC.

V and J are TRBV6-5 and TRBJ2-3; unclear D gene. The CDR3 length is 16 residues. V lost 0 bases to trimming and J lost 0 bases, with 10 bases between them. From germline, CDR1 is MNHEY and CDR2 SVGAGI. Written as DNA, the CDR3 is TGTGCCAGCAGTTACTCTAGGTCCTTTAGCACAGATACGCAGTATTTT. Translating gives CASSYSRSFSTDTQYF.

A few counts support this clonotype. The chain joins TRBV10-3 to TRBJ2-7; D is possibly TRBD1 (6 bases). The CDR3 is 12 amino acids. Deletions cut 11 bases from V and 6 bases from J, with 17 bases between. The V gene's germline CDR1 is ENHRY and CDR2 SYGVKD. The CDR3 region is CAASQGLLEQYF. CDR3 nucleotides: TGTGCCGCAAGCCAGGGGTTGCTCGAGCAGTACTTC.

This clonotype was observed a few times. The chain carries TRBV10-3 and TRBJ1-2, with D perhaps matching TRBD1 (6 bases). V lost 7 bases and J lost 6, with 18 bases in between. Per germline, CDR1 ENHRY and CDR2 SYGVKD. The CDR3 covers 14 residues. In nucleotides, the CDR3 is TGTGCCATCAAAACCCTGGCCAGGGGTAATGGCTACACCTTC. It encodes CAIKTLARGNGYTF.

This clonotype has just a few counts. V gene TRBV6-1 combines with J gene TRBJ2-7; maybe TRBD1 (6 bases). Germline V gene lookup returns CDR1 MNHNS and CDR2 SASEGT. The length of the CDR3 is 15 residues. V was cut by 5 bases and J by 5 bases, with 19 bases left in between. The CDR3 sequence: CASSRVMIQGDEQYF. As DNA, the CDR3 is TGTGCCAGCAGTCGAGTAATGATACAGGGAGACGAGCAGTACTTC.

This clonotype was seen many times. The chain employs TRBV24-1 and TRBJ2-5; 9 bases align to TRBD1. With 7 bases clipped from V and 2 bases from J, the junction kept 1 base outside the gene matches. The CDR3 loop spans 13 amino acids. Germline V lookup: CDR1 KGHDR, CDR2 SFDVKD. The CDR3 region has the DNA TGTGCCACCAGGGGGACAGGGCAAGAGACCCAGTACTTC. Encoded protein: CATRGTGQETQYF.

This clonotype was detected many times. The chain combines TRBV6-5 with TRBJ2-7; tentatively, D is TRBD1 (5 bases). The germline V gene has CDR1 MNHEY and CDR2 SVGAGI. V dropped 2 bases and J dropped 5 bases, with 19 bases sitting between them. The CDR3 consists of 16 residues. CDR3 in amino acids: CASSYVAPGLNNEQYF. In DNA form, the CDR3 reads TGTGCCAGCAGTTACGTTGCCCCAGGGCTGAATAACGAGCAGTACTTC.

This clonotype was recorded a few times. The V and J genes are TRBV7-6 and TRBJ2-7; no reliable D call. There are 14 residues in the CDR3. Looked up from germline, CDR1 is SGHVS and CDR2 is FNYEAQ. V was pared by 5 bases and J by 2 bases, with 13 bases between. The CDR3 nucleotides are TGTGCCAGCAGCCCCCAAGGGTTAGCCTACGAGCAGTACTTC. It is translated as CASSPQGLAYEQYF. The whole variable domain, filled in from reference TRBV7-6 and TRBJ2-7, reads GAGVSQSPRYKVTKRGQDVALRCDPISGHVSLYWYRQALGQGPEFLTYFNYEAQQDKSGLPNDRFSAERPEGSISTLTIQRTEQRDSAMYRCASSPQGLAYEQYFGPGTRLTVT.

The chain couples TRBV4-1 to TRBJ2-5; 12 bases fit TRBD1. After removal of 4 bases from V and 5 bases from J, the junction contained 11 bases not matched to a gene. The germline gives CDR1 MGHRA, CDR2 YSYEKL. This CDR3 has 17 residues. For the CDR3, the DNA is TGCGCCAGCAGCCCCGAGCCGGGACAGGGGGCGTGGGAGACCCAGTACTTC. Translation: CASSPEPGQGAWETQYF.

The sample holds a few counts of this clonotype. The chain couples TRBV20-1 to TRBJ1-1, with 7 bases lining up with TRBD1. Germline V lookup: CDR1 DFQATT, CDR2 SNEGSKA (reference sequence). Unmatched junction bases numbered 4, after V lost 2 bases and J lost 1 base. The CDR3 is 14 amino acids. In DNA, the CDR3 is TGCAGTGCTAGACCCCGGACAGGGAACACTGAAGCTTTCTTT. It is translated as CSARPRTGNTEAFF.

In DNA, the CDR3 is TGTGCCAGCAGTTTACTGGGTGGAGGTGGCTACACCTTC. This codes for CASSLLGGGGYTF. The chain is built from TRBV12-3 or TRBV12-4 and TRBJ1-2; D not certain. This CDR3 has 13 amino acids. Trimming left V 2 bases short and J 7 bases short, with 11 bases between.

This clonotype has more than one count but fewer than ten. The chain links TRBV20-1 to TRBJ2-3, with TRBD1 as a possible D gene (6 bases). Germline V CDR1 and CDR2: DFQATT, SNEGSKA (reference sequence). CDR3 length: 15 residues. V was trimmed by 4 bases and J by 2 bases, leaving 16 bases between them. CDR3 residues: CSATPTGHPTDTQYF. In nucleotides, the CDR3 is TGCAGTGCTACCCCGACAGGACATCCCACAGATACGCAGTATTTT.

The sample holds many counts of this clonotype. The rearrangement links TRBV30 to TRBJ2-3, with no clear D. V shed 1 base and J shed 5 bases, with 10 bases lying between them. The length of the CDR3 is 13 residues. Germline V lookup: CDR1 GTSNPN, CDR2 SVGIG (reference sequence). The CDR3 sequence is CAWSARAGDTQYF. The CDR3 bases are TGTGCCTGGAGTGCCCGGGCCGGAGATACGCAGTATTTT.

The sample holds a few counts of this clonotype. This chain's CDR3 is CASSFARLGGTGELFF. CDR3 DNA: TGTGCCAGCAGCTTCGCCAGACTAGGGGGGACCGGGGAGCTGTTTTTT. The genes are TRBV7-2 and TRBJ2-2; D is perhaps TRBD1 or TRBD2 (6 bases each). The CDR3 has 16 amino acids. Trimming cost V 3 bases and J 5 bases, with 16 bases left between them. CDR1 and CDR2 (germline): SGHTA, FQGNSA.

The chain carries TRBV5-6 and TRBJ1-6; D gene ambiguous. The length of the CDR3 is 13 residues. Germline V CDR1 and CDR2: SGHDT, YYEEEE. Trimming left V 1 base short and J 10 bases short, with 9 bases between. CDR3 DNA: TGTGCCAGCAGCTTGAACTGGGAATCACCCCTCCACTTT. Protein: CASSLNWESPLHF.

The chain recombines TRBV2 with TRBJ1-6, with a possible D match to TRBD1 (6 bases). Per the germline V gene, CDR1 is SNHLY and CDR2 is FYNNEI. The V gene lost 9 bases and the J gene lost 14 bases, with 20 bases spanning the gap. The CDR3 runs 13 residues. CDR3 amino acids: CARASTGPRALHF. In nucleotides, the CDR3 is TGTGCCAGGGCCTCTACAGGGCCAAGGGCCCTCCACTTT.

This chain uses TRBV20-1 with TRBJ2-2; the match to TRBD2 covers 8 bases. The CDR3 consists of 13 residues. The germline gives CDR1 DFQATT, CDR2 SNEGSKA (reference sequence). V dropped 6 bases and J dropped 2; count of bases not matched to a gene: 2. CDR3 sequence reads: CSAAGGNTGELFF. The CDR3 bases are TGCAGTGCGGCGGGGGGTAACACCGGGGAGCTGTTTTTT.

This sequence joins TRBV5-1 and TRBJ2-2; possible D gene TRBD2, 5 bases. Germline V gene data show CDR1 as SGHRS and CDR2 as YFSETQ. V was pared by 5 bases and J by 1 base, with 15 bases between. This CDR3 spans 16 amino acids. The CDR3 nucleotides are TGCGCCAGCAGACCGCCAAGGACTGGGAACACCGGGGAGCTGTTTTTT. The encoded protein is CASRPPRTGNTGELFF.

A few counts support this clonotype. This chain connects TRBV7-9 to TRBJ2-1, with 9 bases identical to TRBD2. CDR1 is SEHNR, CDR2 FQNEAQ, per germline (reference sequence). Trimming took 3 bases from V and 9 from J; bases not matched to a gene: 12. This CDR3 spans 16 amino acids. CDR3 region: CASSFFGGRGPGEQFF. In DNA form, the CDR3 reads TGTGCCAGCAGCTTTTTCGGCGGGAGGGGTCCGGGTGAGCAGTTCTTC.

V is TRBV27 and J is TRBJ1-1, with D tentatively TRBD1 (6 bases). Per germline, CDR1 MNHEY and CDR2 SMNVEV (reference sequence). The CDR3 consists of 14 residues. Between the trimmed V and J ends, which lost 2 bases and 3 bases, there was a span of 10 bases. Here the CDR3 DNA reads TGTGCCAGCAGTTTACAGGGGCGGTACACTGAAGCTTTCTTT. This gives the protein CASSLQGRYTEAFF.

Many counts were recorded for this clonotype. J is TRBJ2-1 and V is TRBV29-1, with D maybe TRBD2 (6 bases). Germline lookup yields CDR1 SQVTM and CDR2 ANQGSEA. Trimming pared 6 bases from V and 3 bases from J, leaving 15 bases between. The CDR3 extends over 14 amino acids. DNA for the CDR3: TGCAGCGTGGGAGTTAGCGGAGTCTACAATGAGCAGTTCTTC. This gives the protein CSVGVSGVYNEQFF.